The rows below give T cell receptor beta chains drawn from one sample of a study of identical twins. In TCRdb, the 5' RACE reads were re-called with MiXCR into one record per CDR3 protein. The data contain just over 500,000 distinct CDR3 sequences, about 20% of them singletons. In addition, the sample was reused for a study of T cells expressing NK-cell markers.

The sequenced material came from CD4+ T cells sorted from blood. The receptors derive from a woman between 18 and 29 years old in good health. CDR3s include the opening cysteine and the closing phenylalanine or tryptophan. Fields, in order: clone size, V gene, J gene, D gene, CDR3 protein, CDR3 DNA. D genes are given only for firm matches. Only some rows state a clone size, as once, few, many or a class for expanded clones.

abundance: NA; v_gene: TRBV20-1; j_gene: TRBJ2-4; d_gene: NA; CDR3aa: CSARSPRHFRQYF; CDR3nt: TGCAGTGCTAGATCCCCGCGACACTTCAGGCAGTACTTC
abundance: NA; v_gene: TRBV4-2; j_gene: TRBJ2-1; d_gene: TRBD2; CDR3aa: CASSPTSGGGNEQFF; CDR3nt: TGTGCCAGCAGCCCGACTAGCGGGGGGGGGAATGAGCAGTTCTTC
abundance: NA; v_gene: TRBV7-8; j_gene: TRBJ1-1; d_gene: TRBD1; CDR3aa: CASSLLGQGVRNTEAFF; CDR3nt: TGTGCCAGCAGCTTGTTGGGACAGGGAGTTCGGAACACTGAAGCTTTCTTT
abundance: NA; v_gene: TRBV6-5; j_gene: TRBJ2-6; d_gene: NA; CDR3aa: CASSYSRRYPSGANVLTF; CDR3nt: TGTGCCAGCAGTTACTCGCGGAGGTACCCATCTGGGGCCAACGTCCTGACTTTC
abundance: NA; v_gene: TRBV27; j_gene: TRBJ2-3; d_gene: NA; CDR3aa: CASSRAATMVDTQYF; CDR3nt: TGTGCCAGCAGTAGGGCGGCCACAATGGTAGATACGCAGTATTTT
abundance: NA; v_gene: TRBV20-1; j_gene: TRBJ2-1; d_gene: TRBD2; CDR3aa: CSAESGRINNEQFF; CDR3nt: TGCAGTGCCGAAAGCGGGAGAATCAACAATGAGCAGTTCTTC
abundance: few; v_gene: TRBV7-8; j_gene: TRBJ2-1; d_gene: NA; CDR3aa: CASSLARLAAHNEQFF; CDR3nt: TGTGCCAGCAGCTTAGCCCGCCTAGCAGCCCACAATGAGCAGTTCTTC
abundance: NA; v_gene: TRBV9; j_gene: TRBJ1-4; d_gene: NA; CDR3aa: CASSVDRGNEKLFF; CDR3nt: TGTGCCAGCAGCGTGGATAGGGGGAACGAAAAACTGTTTTTT
abundance: few; v_gene: TRBV7-2; j_gene: TRBJ2-7; d_gene: TRBD2; CDR3aa: CASSIRGLAGGEQYF; CDR3nt: TGTGCCAGCAGCATAAGAGGACTAGCGGGAGGCGAGCAGTACTTC
abundance: few; v_gene: TRBV4-1; j_gene: TRBJ2-5; d_gene: TRBD2; CDR3aa: CASSLVKASGATKTQYF; CDR3nt: TGCGCCAGCAGCCTAGTAAAGGCTAGCGGGGCTACAAAGACCCAGTACTTC
abundance: few; v_gene: TRBV5-1; j_gene: TRBJ1-6; d_gene: NA; CDR3aa: CASSLRGEYSPLHF; CDR3nt: TGCGCCAGCAGCTTGCGGGGGGAGTATTCACCCCTCCACTTT
abundance: many; v_gene: TRBV7-9; j_gene: TRBJ2-7; d_gene: TRBD2; CDR3aa: CASSLGTSGSYEQYF; CDR3nt: TGTGCCAGCAGTTTAGGGACTAGCGGCTCCTACGAGCAGTACTTC
abundance: NA; v_gene: TRBV10-3; j_gene: TRBJ2-5; d_gene: NA; CDR3aa: CAISESTEETQYF; CDR3nt: TGTGCCATCAGTGAGTCTACAGAAGAGACCCAGTACTTC
abundance: once; v_gene: TRBV20-1; j_gene: TRBJ1-2; d_gene: TRBD1; CDR3aa: CSAGDRLDYGYTF; CDR3nt: TGCAGTGCCGGGGACAGGCTTGACTATGGCTACACCTTC
abundance: many; v_gene: TRBV20-1; j_gene: TRBJ2-6; d_gene: NA; CDR3aa: CSAGSGSGANVLTF; CDR3nt: TGCAGTGCAGGGTCGGGCTCTGGGGCCAACGTCCTGACTTTC
abundance: NA; v_gene: TRBV6-2/TRBV6-3; j_gene: TRBJ1-5; d_gene: NA; CDR3aa: CASALAGEQPQHF; CDR3nt: TGTGCCAGCGCCTTGGCAGGGGAACAGCCCCAGCATTTT
abundance: NA; v_gene: TRBV10-3; j_gene: TRBJ2-7; d_gene: TRBD2; CDR3aa: CAIRASGMSSYEQYF; CDR3nt: TGTGCCATCAGAGCGAGCGGGATGAGCTCCTACGAGCAGTACTTC
abundance: few; v_gene: TRBV20-1; j_gene: TRBJ1-1; d_gene: TRBD1; CDR3aa: CSAKGGAGNTEAFF; CDR3nt: TGCAGTGCTAAAGGGGGCGCGGGAAACACTGAAGCTTTCTTT
abundance: few; v_gene: TRBV5-1; j_gene: TRBJ2-3; d_gene: NA; CDR3aa: CASSKGEWVTDTQYF; CDR3nt: TGCGCCAGCAGCAAGGGGGAGTGGGTCACAGATACGCAGTATTTT
abundance: NA; v_gene: TRBV25-1; j_gene: TRBJ2-2; d_gene: TRBD2; CDR3aa: CASSDRTSRDTGELFF; CDR3nt: TGTGCCAGCAGTGACCGGACTAGTAGGGACACCGGGGAGCTGTTTTTT
abundance: few; v_gene: TRBV5-1; j_gene: TRBJ2-2; d_gene: TRBD2; CDR3aa: CASRLADGELFF; CDR3nt: TGCGCCAGCAGACTAGCGGACGGGGAGCTGTTTTTT
abundance: many; v_gene: TRBV20-1; j_gene: TRBJ2-1; d_gene: NA; CDR3aa: CSASRYNEQFF; CDR3nt: TGCAGTGCTAGCCGTTACAATGAGCAGTTCTTC
abundance: few; v_gene: TRBV20-1; j_gene: TRBJ2-5; d_gene: NA; CDR3aa: CSASSWDGRWAQYF; CDR3nt: TGCAGTGCTAGCTCGTGGGACGGGCGCTGGGCCCAGTACTTC
abundance: few; v_gene: TRBV6-5; j_gene: TRBJ1-5; d_gene: NA; CDR3aa: CASSYSIGSNQPQHF; CDR3nt: TGTGCCAGCAGTTACTCGATTGGGAGCAATCAGCCCCAGCATTTT
abundance: many; v_gene: TRBV3-1; j_gene: TRBJ1-5; d_gene: NA; CDR3aa: CASSPPAGAPQHF; CDR3nt: TGTGCCAGCAGCCCCCCAGCGGGTGCGCCCCAGCATTTT
abundance: few; v_gene: TRBV27; j_gene: TRBJ1-4; d_gene: NA; CDR3aa: CASSSGQNDNEKLFF; CDR3nt: TGTGCCAGCAGTTCCGGACAGAACGATAATGAAAAACTGTTTTTT
abundance: NA; v_gene: TRBV7-2; j_gene: TRBJ2-1; d_gene: TRBD2; CDR3aa: CASSLATGVDGRSNYNEQFF; CDR3nt: TGTGCCAGCAGCTTAGCAACCGGGGTTGACGGGAGGTCTAATTACAATGAGCAGTTCTTC
abundance: few; v_gene: TRBV7-6; j_gene: TRBJ2-5; d_gene: NA; CDR3aa: CASSPIQETQYF; CDR3nt: TGTGCCAGCAGCCCCATCCAAGAGACCCAGTACTTC
abundance: NA; v_gene: TRBV5-1; j_gene: TRBJ2-7; d_gene: TRBD1; CDR3aa: CASSGQGGSDEQYF; CDR3nt: TGCGCCAGCAGTGGACAGGGGGGATCGGACGAGCAGTACTTC